The clone carrying this T cell receptor (beta chain) was observed a handful of times. Its antigen is as yet unknown. The sample belongs to a study of human T cells and chemical hapten exposure. Turning to the study itself: In the roughly 25-week study, patients were dosed weekly with diphenylcyclopropenone on the scalp throughout. Study conclusions and caveats: Having alopecia, donors may respond immunologically unlike healthy people.

The library gave individual cDNA molecules unique molecular identifiers. TCRdb re-analysed the RACE reads in MiXCR, keeping a single row per CDR3 protein. The repertoire holds around 100,000 distinct CDR3 sequences, with about 11% as singletons. The germline V gene encodes CDR1 LGHNA and CDR2 YSLEER. The V end was cut by 0 bases, the J end by 0 bases, with 14 bases between. The CDR3 has 17 amino acids. The time point here: patch test 1, 2 weeks after DPC sensitization. Sample treatment: therapeutic diphenylcyclopropenone sensitization with weekly scalp DPC. RNA extraction used unfractionated whole blood as the source of total RNA.

This chain connects TRBV4-3 to TRBJ1-2, with TRBD1 as a possible D gene (5 bases). Here the sequenced sample was whole blood, taken in connection with sensitization to the hapten diphenylcyclopropenone (DPC). This sequence originates from a woman aged 40 to 55 with alopecia areata. Some clones in this sample may be carry-over from other donors' samples. CDR3 in DNA: TGCGCCAGCAGCCAAGATCTTGGACACCGAGCTAACTATGGCTACACCTTC. It translates to CASSQDLGHRANYGYTF.